A single sample gave rise to the 4 T cell receptor beta chains below, sequenced in a study of OX40 agonist ivuxolimab in advanced cancers. The method was immunoSEQ multiplex PCR; TCRdb's version includes in-frame clones alone and lacks a portion of them. Of more than 45,000 clones detected, 83% appear once; the ten largest clones hold over 1%. This specimen was CD4+ or CD8+ T cells sorted from blood, taken in a trial of the OX40 agonist ivuxolimab. All receptors come from an adult with an advanced solid tumor such as melanoma, head and neck, liver or kidney cancer.

This chain joins TRBV19 and TRBJ2-5; 10 bases map to TRBD2. Near its end, the DNA agrees better with TRBJ2-7, so the J call may be wrong. The germline V gene has CDR1 LNHDA and CDR2 SQIVND (reference sequence). This CDR3 has 16 residues. CDR3 bases: TGTGCCAGTACCGGCAGGACTAGCGGAAGCTCCTACGAGCAGTACTTC. Amino acids: CASTGRTSGSSYEQYF.

V and J are TRBV10-3 and TRBJ2-7; perhaps TRBD2 as D (6 bases). CDR3 length: 12 amino acids. Germline lookup yields CDR1 ENHRY and CDR2 SYGVKD. The V end was cut by 6 bases, the J end by 8 bases, with 14 bases between. The CDR3 loop is CAIRGRDLKQYF. DNA for the CDR3: TGTGCCATCAGGGGCCGGGACTTAAAGCAGTACTTC.

The J gene is TRBJ1-1, the V gene TRBV6-5; tentative D call: TRBD1 (6 bases). Germline loops: CDR1 MNHEY, CDR2 SVGAGI. V dropped 0 bases and J dropped 2 bases, with 7 bases sitting between them. This CDR3 spans 14 amino acids. The CDR3 reads CASSYSGGNTEAFF. Written as DNA, the CDR3 is TGTGCCAGCAGTTACTCAGGGGGAAACACTGAAGCTTTCTTT.

This chain links TRBV29-1 with TRBJ2-3; TRBD1 aligns across 9 bases. After removal of 6 bases from V and 1 base from J, the junction contained 5 bases not matched to a gene. This CDR3 is built from 14 residues. From germline, CDR1 is SQVTM and CDR2 ANQGSEA. CDR3 sequence (DNA): TGCAGCGTCAAGGACAGGGGCCGCACAGATACGCAGTATTTT. Protein: CSVKDRGRTDTQYF.